The 32 T cell receptor beta chains below all came from one sample that was sequenced in a study of early T cells in non-severe SARS-CoV-2 infection (dated by TCRdb to about 2021). Library generation was performed with 5' RACE. This sample was sequenced with a NextSeq 500. The public reads were quality trimmed at Q25 with fastp and then assembled into clones with MiXCR by TCRdb, keeping productive beta chains. Each entry is one CDR3 protein sequence, shown with its most common DNA and genes. A total of roughly 120,000 distinct CDR3 sequences appear in this sample, more than 12% of them only once. The ten biggest clones cover 21% of the sample. The sequenced sample consisted of whole blood. These receptors all stem from an adult who was a healthcare worker with PCR-confirmed SARS-CoV-2 infection or an uninfected control (not recorded which).

This clonotype was found a few times. V and J are TRBV10-3 and TRBJ1-2, with no clear D. CDR3 length: 13 amino acids. Germline V gives CDR1 ENHRY, CDR2 SYGVKD. Deletions cut 3 bases from V and 6 bases from J, with 11 bases between. CDR3 nucleotide sequence: TGTGCCATCAGTGATTACGCGTGGGATGGCTACACCTTC. This sequence encodes CAISDYAWDGYTF.

This clonotype was picked up a small number of times. J is TRBJ1-5 and V is TRBV19, with a tentative D call TRBD1 (5 bases). The CDR3 length is 13 residues. Trimming took off 5 bases at V and 4 bases at J, with 9 bases between the two ends. Per the germline V gene, CDR1 is LNHDA and CDR2 is SQIVND (reference sequence). The CDR3 here is CASSSDRNQPQHF. The CDR3 bases are TGTGCCAGTAGTTCCGACAGAAATCAGCCCCAGCATTTT.

The J gene is TRBJ2-5, the V gene TRBV10-2; D gene ambiguous. Trimming removed 7 bases from V and 9 bases from J, with 18 bases in between. The CDR3 is made up of 13 amino acids. The V gene's germline CDR1 is WSHSY and CDR2 SAAADI. The CDR3 spells CASKEGRVSAQYF. In nucleotides, the CDR3 is TGCGCCAGCAAGGAAGGGCGAGTCTCGGCCCAGTACTTC.

A few counts support this clonotype. The chain combines TRBV12-3 or TRBV12-4 with TRBJ1-5; no clear D gene. The CDR3 sequence is 14 residues long. V was clipped by 4 bases and J by 0 bases, with 7 bases between them. CDR3 in amino acids: CASSSIVSNQPQHF. The CDR3 bases are TGTGCCAGCAGTTCCATAGTTAGCAATCAGCCCCAGCATTTT.

The chain uses TRBV2 and TRBJ2-3; possibly TRBD2 for D (5 bases). This CDR3 comprises 13 residues. The germline V gene encodes CDR1 SNHLY and CDR2 FYNNEI. V gave up 7 bases and J gave up 3 bases, with 11 bases separating them. In DNA, the CDR3 is TGTGCCAGCACCAGAGGGCATACAGATACGCAGTATTTT. It codes for CASTRGHTDTQYF.

This clonotype was counted a few times. This chain joins TRBV11-2 and TRBJ1-1, with a tentative D call TRBD1 (6 bases). The CDR3 is made up of 14 amino acids. Trimming pared 0 bases from V and 11 bases from J, leaving 16 bases between. Germline CDR1 and CDR2: SGHAT and FQNNGV. CDR3 amino acids: CASSLDLGTRDAFF. The CDR3, as DNA: TGTGCCAGCAGCTTAGATCTGGGGACACGGGATGCTTTCTTT.

This rearrangement joins TRBV20-1 to TRBJ2-3, with a tentative D call TRBD2 (7 bases). This CDR3 has 14 amino acids. V was pared by 6 bases and J by 2 bases, with 15 bases between. The germline gives CDR1 DFQATT, CDR2 SNEGSKA (reference sequence). The CDR3 protein is CSAGLGGTTDTQYF. CDR3 nucleotide sequence: TGCAGTGCAGGACTAGGGGGGACCACAGATACGCAGTATTTT.

This clonotype was counted only a few times. Here the CDR3 DNA reads TGCGCCAGCAGCACAACTGGGACAGCCTCAGGGACCCAGTACTTC. It is translated as CASSTTGTASGTQYF. The chain has TRBV5-1 and TRBJ2-5; TRBD1 matches 7 bases. This CDR3 has 15 residues. V was clipped by 4 bases and J by 7 bases; unmatched bases: 13. Germline V lookup: CDR1 SGHRS, CDR2 YFSETQ.

In regard to this clonotype: At one end, the junction sequence differs from germline, possibly due to a read error. The rearrangement joins TRBV12-3 or TRBV12-4 to TRBJ2-5, with 9 bases matching TRBD2. The CDR3 runs 15 residues. The chain's CDR3 is CASSDSGGSQETRYF. CDR3 DNA: TGTGCCAGCAGTGACAGCGGGGGGAGCCAAGAGACCCGGTACTTC.

The genes are TRBV29-1 and TRBJ1-2; D gene ambiguous. Per the germline V gene, CDR1 is SQVTM and CDR2 is ANQGSEA. The CDR3 contains 14 residues. V was clipped by 0 bases and J by 2 bases, with 10 bases between them. In DNA form, the CDR3 reads TGCAGCGTTGAAGATTTTCCAGAAAACTATGGCTACACCTTC. This translates into CSVEDFPENYGYTF.

This clonotype was picked up a small number of times. The chain carries TRBV30 and TRBJ1-1, with D hard to call. Germline values: CDR1 GTSNPN, CDR2 SVGIG (reference sequence). V dropped 4 bases and J dropped 3 bases, with 6 bases sitting between them. The CDR3 sequence is 11 residues long. CDR3 amino acids: CAWTSDTEAFF. CDR3 nucleotides: TGTGCCTGGACTAGCGACACTGAAGCTTTCTTT.

This clonotype was counted many times. This chain uses TRBV2 with TRBJ2-5, with 7 bases lining up with TRBD1. Unmatched junction bases numbered 8, after V lost 6 bases and J lost 4 bases. This CDR3 spans 14 amino acids. Looked up from germline, CDR1 is SNHLY and CDR2 is FYNNEI. The chain's CDR3 is CASRIYRGTETQYF. DNA for the CDR3: TGTGCCAGCAGGATATACAGGGGTACAGAGACCCAGTACTTC.

The sample holds many counts of this clonotype. The chain joins TRBV11-2 to TRBJ2-2; D call uncertain. Germline lookup yields CDR1 SGHAT and CDR2 FQNNGV. V lost 5 bases and J 7 bases, leaving 14 bases between the germline ends. There are 14 residues in the CDR3. The CDR3 here is CASSPRRRVGELFF. CDR3 bases: TGTGCCAGCAGCCCCCGAAGGCGAGTCGGGGAGCTGTTTTTT.

This clonotype showed up just a few times. DNA for the CDR3: TGTGCCAGCAGGAATCTGGGTGAGGTCGGAGCCTACGAGCAGTACTTC. Its translation: CASRNLGEVGAYEQYF. The V and J genes are TRBV27 and TRBJ2-7; D is uncertain. The CDR3 is 16 amino acids. Germline CDR1 reads MNHEY; CDR2 reads SMNVEV (reference sequence). The V gene lost 6 bases and the J gene lost 2 bases, with 20 bases spanning the gap.

The V and J genes are TRBV7-6 and TRBJ1-1; unclear D gene. Trimming pared 5 bases from V and 3 bases from J, leaving 10 bases between. The length of the CDR3 is 13 residues. Germline V CDR1 and CDR2: SGHVS, FNYEAQ. In DNA, the CDR3 is TGTGCCAGCAGCCTACTCAGCTACACTGAAGCTTTCTTT. The encoded protein is CASSLLSYTEAFF.

In its sample, this clonotype was seen a few times. This chain uses TRBV13 with TRBJ2-1; TRBD1 matches 9 bases. The J segment lost 4 bases and the V segment lost 6 bases, leaving 7 bases of the junction unmatched. CDR1 and CDR2 from the germline V gene are PRHDT and FYEKMQ (reference sequence). The CDR3 runs to 15 residues. For the CDR3, the DNA is TGTGCCAGCAGTTTACAGGGGGCGAATTACAATGAGCAGTTCTTC. Residues: CASSLQGANYNEQFF.

In nucleotides, the CDR3 is TGTGCCAGCAGCCACGAGGGAAGCTATGGCTACACCTTC. Translating it yields CASSHEGSYGYTF. This chain uses TRBV6-6 with TRBJ1-2; D gene ambiguous. Trimming removed 6 bases from V and 4 bases from J, with 12 bases in between. CDR1 and CDR2 from the germline V gene are MNHNY and SVGAGI (reference sequence). The CDR3 is made up of 13 amino acids.

The sample holds a few counts of this clonotype. The DNA for the CDR3 is TGTGCCAGCAGTTCACCGGGATCAAGGATAGGCTACACCTTC. Its protein product is CASSSPGSRIGYTF. The chain employs TRBV6-2 or TRBV6-3 and TRBJ1-2; D call uncertain. The CDR3 sequence is 14 residues long. Per the germline V gene, CDR1 is MNHEY and CDR2 is SVGEGT. With 4 bases removed from V and 8 bases from J, the gap between germline ends came to 17 bases.

This clonotype has only a few counts. The chain joins TRBV6-2 or TRBV6-3 to TRBJ2-3; D is perhaps TRBD1 or TRBD2 (6 bases each). Trimming took off 10 bases at V and 9 bases at J, with 23 bases between the two ends. Germline assignment: CDR1 MNHEY and CDR2 SVGEGT. CDR3 length equals 14 residues. This CDR3 reads CATLPSGARGTQYF. Here the CDR3 DNA reads TGTGCCACGCTTCCGTCGGGGGCCCGAGGCACGCAGTATTTT.

This clonotype was seen a few times. The genes are TRBV18 and TRBJ1-1; no clear D. The V end was cut by 8 bases, the J end by 3 bases, with 16 bases between. The germline V gene has CDR1 KGHSH and CDR2 LQKENI. The CDR3 extends over 14 amino acids. CDR3 in amino acids: CASAPLGPHTEAFF. Here the CDR3 DNA reads TGTGCCAGCGCCCCCTTAGGGCCGCACACTGAAGCTTTCTTT.

The gene calls are TRBV20-1 and TRBJ2-7, with TRBD2 matching over 10 bases. V dropped 6 bases and J dropped 3; count of bases not matched to a gene: 8. This CDR3 has 14 amino acids. From germline, CDR1 is DFQATT and CDR2 SNEGSKA (reference sequence). This chain's CDR3 is CSALETSGVYEQYF. In DNA, the CDR3 is TGCAGTGCCCTAGAAACTAGCGGGGTCTACGAGCAGTACTTC.

This clonotype was recorded a few times. The DNA of the CDR3 is TGCGCCAGCAGCCAGATGCCGGGACAGGAAAACACCATATATTTT. The encoded protein is CASSQMPGQENTIYF. The chain joins TRBV4-1 to TRBJ1-3; 8 bases fit TRBD1. This CDR3 is 15 amino acids long. Germline V lookup: CDR1 MGHRA, CDR2 YSYEKL. Germline trimming cut 3 bases from V and 6 bases from J; bases unmatched to any gene: 7.

The chain employs TRBV27 and TRBJ2-7; TRBD1 agrees at 8 bases. CDR3 size: 14 residues. Germline-derived CDR1 and CDR2 are MNHEY and SMNVEV (reference sequence). The V segment lost 5 bases and the J segment 4 bases; nucleotides outside the gene matches: 7. The CDR3 sequence: CASSRSGQDYEQYF. In DNA, the CDR3 is TGTGCCAGCAGTCGTTCGGGACAGGATTACGAGCAGTACTTC.

This clonotype was seen repeatedly, ten times or more. This chain links TRBV6-2 or TRBV6-3 with TRBJ2-7; 7 bases match TRBD2. The length of the CDR3 is 16 residues. CDR1 and CDR2 from the germline V gene are MNHEY and SVGEGT. The ends lost 2 bases at V and 3 bases at J; junction bases unmatched: 10. Here the CDR3 DNA reads TGTGCCAGCAGTTACGCGAGGAGCGGGGCCCTCTACGAGCAGTACTTC. Residues: CASSYARSGALYEQYF.

This chain links TRBV12-3 or TRBV12-4 with TRBJ1-1, with a weak D call TRBD1 (6 bases). The V gene lost 4 bases and the J gene lost 5 bases, with 14 bases spanning the gap. The CDR3 loop spans 14 amino acids. The CDR3 loop is CASSSGAGMTEAFF. The CDR3 DNA reads as TGTGCCAGCAGTTCGGGGGCAGGGATGACTGAAGCTTTCTTT.

The chain has TRBV12-3 or TRBV12-4 and TRBJ2-3, with D hard to call. The CDR3 consists of 13 residues. V lost 1 base, J lost 4 bases, and 6 bases lay in between. The DNA for the CDR3 is TGTGCCAGCAGTTTAGGGGCCCCAGATACGCAGTATTTT. Residues: CASSLGAPDTQYF.

V and J are TRBV20-1 and TRBJ2-7, with D maybe TRBD1 (6 bases). The germline gives CDR1 DFQATT, CDR2 SNEGSKA (reference sequence). Between the trimmed V and J ends, which lost 1 base and 4 bases, there was a span of 29 bases. CDR3 length: 19 amino acids. The CDR3, as DNA: TGCAGTGCTAGAGCTCCGGGACAAGGCGTATGGGGTGGGGTATACGAGCAGTACTTC. Translating it yields CSARAPGQGVWGGVYEQYF.

This sequence joins TRBV29-1 and TRBJ2-1; D unresolved. CDR1 SQVTM and CDR2 ANQGSEA come from the germline V gene. The CDR3 length is 15 residues. V was pared by 8 bases and J by 0 bases, with 17 bases between. The CDR3 reads CSTSYEATSYNEQFF. The CDR3, as DNA: TGCAGCACGTCGTATGAGGCTACCTCCTACAATGAGCAGTTCTTC.

With respect to this clonotype: The junction shows a germline mismatch at one end, possibly a read error. V is TRBV18 and J is TRBJ2-1; 7 positions match TRBD2. In germline, CDR1 is KGHSH, CDR2 LQKENI. The CDR3 has 13 amino acids. The CDR3 loop is CASSGIGTTEQFF. The DNA of the CDR3 is TGCGCCAGCTCAGGAATAGGGACTACCGAGCAGTTCTTC.

The V and J genes are TRBV15 and TRBJ1-3; D call uncertain. This CDR3 is 13 amino acids long. Trimming shortened V by 3 bases and J by 2 bases, and 5 bases separated the two germline ends. Germline V gene data show CDR1 as LNHNV and CDR2 as YYDKDF (reference sequence). CDR3 sequence: CATSREAGNTIYF. The CDR3 nucleotides are TGTGCCACCAGCAGGGAGGCTGGAAACACCATATATTTT.

This clonotype was picked up a small number of times. The genes are TRBV9 and TRBJ1-5; D unclear. This CDR3 has 13 residues. V lost 0 bases, J lost 6 bases, and 7 bases lay in between. CDR1 is SGDLS and CDR2 is YYNGEE in the germline V gene. The CDR3 spells CASSVGDTQPQHF. The CDR3 nucleotides read TGTGCCAGCAGCGTAGGAGACACTCAGCCCCAGCATTTT.

V and J are TRBV27 and TRBJ1-6, with 7 bases matching TRBD1. Trimming took 5 bases from V and 0 from J; bases not matched to a gene: 4. CDR1 and CDR2 from the germline V gene are MNHEY and SMNVEV (reference sequence). The CDR3 loop spans 16 amino acids. CDR3 sequence: CASSPRQGSYNSPLHF. As DNA, the CDR3 is TGTGCCAGCAGTCCGCGACAGGGCTCCTATAATTCACCCCTCCACTTT.